Each of the 9 T cell receptor beta chains below was sequenced from the same sample in a study of blood T cell repertoires in COVID-19. The protocol was immunoSEQ multiplex PCR, while the TCRdb copy is restricted to in-frame clones and leaves out a portion. Of some 170,000 clones listed, roughly 90% were seen once; the top ten hold roughly 1.2%. The material sequenced was PBMCs or T cells enriched from blood (not recorded which). The receptors originated from a human donor with acute COVID-19. The donor label of this sample is uncertain.

The gene calls are TRBV19 and TRBJ2-5, with TRBD2 identical over 14 bases. Germline V CDR1 and CDR2: LNHDA, SQIVND (reference sequence). The CDR3 is 15 amino acids. Germline trimming cut 3 bases from V and 5 bases from J; bases unmatched to any gene: 2. The DNA for the CDR3 is TGTGCCAGTAGTATTCGACTAGCGGGGGGGGAGACCCAGTACTTC. Translated: CASSIRLAGGETQYF.

This rearrangement joins TRBV19 to TRBJ1-2; TRBD1 aligns across 9 bases. There are 15 residues in the CDR3. J was trimmed by 9 bases and V by 7 bases; bases with no gene match: 15. Germline V gene data show CDR1 as LNHDA and CDR2 as SQIVND (reference sequence). DNA of the CDR3: TGTGCCAGTACCTCCGTTGGGGACAGGGCCATCAGCTACACCTTC. Translated: CASTSVGDRAISYTF.

Regarding this clone: An end of the junction does not agree with germline; a read error may underlie this. The genes are TRBV12-3 or TRBV12-4 and TRBJ1-2; 7 positions match TRBD1. The CDR3 runs to 12 residues. The CDR3 coding sequence is TGTGCCAGCAGCTTACGACAGGGTGCTTTTGCCTTC. It yields the protein CASSLRQGAFAF.

V usage is TRBV5-6 and J usage is TRBJ2-7, with TRBD1 matching over 9 bases. The CDR3 runs 19 residues. V was pared by 2 bases and J by 3 bases, with 18 bases of the junction left unmatched. Germline V lookup: CDR1 SGHDT, CDR2 YYEEEE. CDR3 loop: CASSFDLGFSGQGDYEQYF. For the CDR3, the DNA is TGTGCCAGCAGCTTTGATCTTGGGTTTTCGGGACAGGGTGACTACGAGCAGTACTTC.

V and J are TRBV11-2 and TRBJ2-7, with TRBD2 as a possible D gene (6 bases). This CDR3 region has 11 residues. CDR1 SGHAT and CDR2 FQNNGV come from the germline V gene. V was cut by 4 bases and J by 11 bases, with 12 bases left in between. The CDR3 DNA reads TGTGCCAGCAGCTCGGGACTCCGGGAGTACTTC. Translation gives CASSSGLREYF.

The V call is TRBV18, the J call TRBJ1-3; weak D call: TRBD1 (5 bases). CDR1 KGHSH and CDR2 LQKENI come from the germline V gene. Trimming removed 6 bases from V and 0 bases from J, with 9 bases in between. The CDR3 length is 14 residues. CDR3 loop: CASSPTGSGNTIYF. The CDR3 DNA sequence: TGTGCCAGCTCTCCTACAGGCTCTGGAAACACCATATATTTT.

The chain has TRBV6-5 and TRBJ1-1; perhaps TRBD1 as D (6 bases). V was cut by 5 bases and J by 0 bases, with 10 bases left in between. Germline-derived CDR1 and CDR2 are MNHEY and SVGAGI. This CDR3 region has 14 residues. DNA for the CDR3: TGTGCCAGCAGTCCACAGGGTGTGAACACTGAAGCTTTCTTT. It encodes CASSPQGVNTEAFF.

The V call is TRBV4-2, the J call TRBJ1-1; no reliable D call. In germline, CDR1 is LGHNA, CDR2 YNFKEQ. This CDR3 has 16 residues. V was clipped by 0 bases and J by 3 bases, with 14 bases between them. The CDR3 DNA reads TGTGCCAGCAGCCAAGATGGGAGAGTCGAATACACTGAAGCTTTCTTT. It specifies CASSQDGRVEYTEAFF.

The genes are TRBV4-3 and TRBJ1-6, with 9 positions matching TRBD1. J gave up 7 bases and V 4 bases, and 5 bases lay outside the gene matches. Germline-derived CDR1 and CDR2 are LGHNA and YSLEER. The CDR3 has 15 amino acids. The CDR3 loop is CASSPGTGHNSPLHF. In DNA, the CDR3 is TGCGCCAGCAGCCCAGGGACAGGGCACAATTCACCCCTCCACTTT.